The 15 T cell receptor beta chains listed next were all sequenced from one sample in a study of T cells in tumors after PD-1 blockade. The table came from immunoSEQ multiplex PCR; TCRdb's copy has only in-frame clones and leaves some out. The data hold approximately 59,000 clones, with about 80% observed a single time. The specimen comprised PBMCs, sampled before anti-PD-1 treatment. Source of these receptors: a human donor with basal cell carcinoma.

The CDR3 DNA reads TGTGCCATCAGCCCACAACAGGGCCGGGAGACCCAGTACTTC. Its protein is CAISPQQGRETQYF. This chain connects TRBV10-3 to TRBJ2-5, with TRBD1 as a possible D gene (6 bases). The CDR3 consists of 14 residues. Deletions cut 6 bases from V and 5 bases from J, with 16 bases between. CDR1 and CDR2 (germline): ENHRY, SYGVKD.

The chain uses TRBV14 and TRBJ1-3; D is possibly TRBD1 (6 bases). V lost 4 bases, J lost 5 bases, and 12 bases lay in between. In germline, CDR1 is SGHDN, CDR2 FVKESK. The CDR3 covers 14 residues. The chain's CDR3 is CASSRPDRRNTIYF. CDR3 sequence (DNA): TGTGCCAGCAGCCGACCCGACAGGAGAAACACCATATATTTT. The variable domain in full, completed from reference TRBV14 and TRBJ1-3, reads EAGVTQFPSHSVIEKGQTVTLRCDPISGHDNLYWYRRVMGKEIKFLLHFVKESKQDESGMPNNRFLAERTGGTYSTLKVQPAELEDSGVYFCASSRPDRRNTIYFGEGSWLTVV.

CDR3 residues: CASSLRDSYGYTF. CDR3 sequence (DNA): TGTGCCAGCAGTTTACGGGACAGCTATGGCTACACCTTC. The V call is TRBV27, the J call TRBJ1-2; 7 nucleotides match TRBD1. Losses at the gene ends were 2 bases for V and 4 bases for J; bases not matched to a gene: 1. The CDR3 contains 13 residues. CDR1 and CDR2 (germline): MNHEY, SMNVEV (reference sequence).

This clone was seen just once. This CDR3 reads CASSKGQSLTANYGYTF. CDR3 sequence (DNA): TGTGCCAGTAGTAAGGGACAGAGCTTAACTGCTAACTATGGCTACACCTTC. V is TRBV19 and J is TRBJ1-2; 7 bases are a match to TRBD1. Germline CDR1 LNHDA, CDR2 SQIVND (reference sequence). V shed 4 bases, J shed 0 bases, and the junction held 11 bases outside the gene matches. This CDR3 has 17 amino acids.

The chain employs TRBV2 and TRBJ2-7; TRBD1 agrees at 7 bases. V gave up 10 bases and J gave up 3 bases; unmatched junction bases: 9. Germline CDR1 reads SNHLY; CDR2 reads FYNNEI. CDR3 length equals 13 residues. CDR3 in amino acids: CATGVTGIYEQYF. Here the CDR3 DNA reads TGTGCCACCGGGGTGACAGGGATCTACGAGCAGTACTTC. Complete variable domain (other parts from reference TRBV2 and TRBJ2-7): EPEVTQTPSHQVTQMGQEVILRCVPISNHLYFYWYRQILGQKVEFLVSFYNNEISEKSEIFDDQFSVERPDGSNFTLKIRSTKLEDSAMYFCATGVTGIYEQYFGPGTRLTVT.

The chain employs TRBV6-5 and TRBJ2-2, with 9 nucleotides matching TRBD1. The CDR3 runs 15 residues. The germline gives CDR1 MNHEY, CDR2 SVGAGI. The J segment lost 6 bases and the V segment lost 7 bases, leaving 9 bases of the junction unmatched. The CDR3 sequence is CASTRQGGFPGELFF. The CDR3 DNA is TGTGCCAGCACCAGACAGGGGGGTTTCCCCGGGGAGCTGTTTTTT.

The sample holds a few counts of this clone. The chain combines TRBV30 with TRBJ1-5; D may be TRBD1 (6 bases). Trimming pared 0 bases from V and 7 bases from J, leaving 10 bases between. CDR3 length: 13 residues. CDR1 and CDR2 from the germline V gene are GTSNPN and SVGIG (reference sequence). The CDR3 DNA follows: TGTGCCTGGAGTGTACAGGGCGGACAGCCCCAGCATTTT. It is translated as CAWSVQGGQPQHF. Complete variable domain (other parts from reference TRBV30 and TRBJ1-5): SQTIHQWPATLVQPVGSPLSLECTVEGTSNPNLYWYRQAAGRGLQLLFYSVGIGQISSEVPQNLSASRPQDRQFILSSKKLLLSDSGFYLCAWSVQGGQPQHFGDGTRLSIL.

The chain links TRBV3-1 (or the pseudogene TRBV3-2) to TRBJ2-2, with 9 nucleotides matching TRBD2. Germline CDR1 is LGHDT and CDR2 is YNNKEL (reference sequence). The ends lost 2 bases at V and 0 bases at J; junction bases unmatched: 4. CDR3 length: 17 amino acids. The CDR3 DNA is TGTGCCAGCAGCCAACCTCAGCGGGGGGCGAACACCGGGGAGCTGTTTTTT. Translation gives CASSQPQRGANTGELFF.

There are a few counts of this clone. The chain has TRBV5-1 and TRBJ2-2; possibly TRBD1 or TRBD2 for D (5 bases each). This CDR3 has 15 amino acids. CDR1 and CDR2 (germline): SGHRS, YFSETQ. V was clipped by 4 bases and J by 5 bases, with 15 bases between them. This CDR3 reads CASSTGTVGTGELFF. The CDR3 DNA follows: TGCGCCAGCAGCACCGGGACGGTGGGAACCGGGGAGCTGTTTTTT.

This clone was observed once. The chain carries TRBV15 and TRBJ1-5; TRBD1 is a possible D gene (5 bases). Trimming stripped 2 bases from V and 5 bases from J, with 10 bases between. Per the germline V gene, CDR1 is LNHNV and CDR2 is YYDKDF (reference sequence). The CDR3 totals 14 residues. The CDR3: CATSRRGFDQPQHF. CDR3 nucleotides: TGTGCCACCAGCAGAAGGGGTTTCGATCAGCCCCAGCATTTT.

The chain carries TRBV5-1 and TRBJ2-2, with 10 bases aligning to TRBD1. There are 16 residues in the CDR3. Germline V lookup: CDR1 SGHRS, CDR2 YFSETQ. V lost 4 bases, J lost 6 bases, and 9 bases stayed unmatched. The CDR3 DNA reads as TGCGCCAGCAGCCCCAGACAGGGGGCGCGGGCCGGGGAGCTGTTTTTT. It specifies CASSPRQGARAGELFF. Full variable domain (outside the CDR3, taken from reference TRBV5-1 and TRBJ2-2): KAGVTQTPRYLIKTRGQQVTLSCSPISGHRSVSWYQQTPGQGLQFLFEYFSETQRNKGNFPGRFSGRQFSNSRSEMNVSTLELGDSALYLCASSPRQGARAGELFFGEGSRLTVL.

The chain employs TRBV9 and TRBJ2-7; D may be TRBD1 or TRBD2 (5 bases each). This CDR3 contains 12 residues. V lost 3 bases, J lost 7 bases, and 11 bases lay in between. Germline lookup yields CDR1 SGDLS and CDR2 YYNGEE. DNA for the CDR3: TGTGCCAGCAGCGCCTTTGAGGGGGAGCAGTACTTC. This sequence encodes CASSAFEGEQYF.

V is TRBV4-1 and J is TRBJ1-3; D not certain. This CDR3 region has 16 residues. V gave up 1 base and J gave up 0 bases, with 10 bases separating them. Germline lookup yields CDR1 MGHRA and CDR2 YSYEKL. CDR3 in DNA: TGCGCCAGCAGCCAAGCCGCAGAGAGCTCTGGAAACACCATATATTTT. Amino acids: CASSQAAESSGNTIYF.

The rearrangement links TRBV5-4 to TRBJ2-1; D is undetermined. The CDR3 is made up of 13 amino acids. V was trimmed by 2 bases and J by 3 bases, leaving 6 bases between them. Looked up from germline, CDR1 is SGHNT and CDR2 is YYREEE (reference sequence). CDR3 residues: CASSLTDYNEQFF. The CDR3 nucleotides are TGTGCCAGCAGCTTAACAGACTACAATGAGCAGTTCTTC.

The chain employs TRBV20-1 and TRBJ2-3, with TRBD2 identical over 8 bases. The J segment lost 3 bases and the V segment lost 3 bases, leaving 2 bases of the junction unmatched. Germline CDR1 is DFQATT and CDR2 is SNEGSKA (reference sequence). The CDR3 is 13 amino acids. The CDR3 spells CSASPGGTDTQYF. DNA of the CDR3: TGCAGTGCTAGTCCGGGGGGGACAGATACGCAGTATTTT.